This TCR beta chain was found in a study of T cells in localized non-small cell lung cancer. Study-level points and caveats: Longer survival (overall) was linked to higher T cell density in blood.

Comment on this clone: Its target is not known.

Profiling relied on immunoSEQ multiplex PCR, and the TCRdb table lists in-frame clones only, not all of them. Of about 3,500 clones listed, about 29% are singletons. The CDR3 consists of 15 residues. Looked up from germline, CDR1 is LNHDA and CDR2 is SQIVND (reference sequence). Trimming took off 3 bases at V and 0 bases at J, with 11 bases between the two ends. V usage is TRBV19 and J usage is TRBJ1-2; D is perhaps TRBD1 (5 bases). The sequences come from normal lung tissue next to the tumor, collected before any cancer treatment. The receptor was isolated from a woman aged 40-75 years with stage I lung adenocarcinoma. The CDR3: CASSIGSRANYGYTF. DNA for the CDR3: TGTGCCAGTAGTATTGGGAGCAGGGCTAACTATGGCTACACCTTC.